This T cell receptor beta chain was retrieved from a study of human T cells and chemical hapten exposure (dated by TCRdb to the early 2020s). Regarding the study in general: For sensitization, 2% DPC in acetone was applied to a 2 cm by 2 cm area of upper inner arm skin. Libraries were combined into a pool for sequencing, and differences in TCR yield between samples came mainly from small differences in library volumes within the pool. The mostly female patient cohort included alopecia areata with under or over 50% scalp involvement, alopecia totalis and alopecia universalis. Blood for TCR sequencing was provided by twenty-nine alopecia patients at one to four time points (pre-sensitization, 2, 6 and 24 weeks). In alopecia patients, the study followed how the peripheral blood TCR repertoire changed in vivo over primary and secondary sensitization to diphenylcyclopropenone (DPC), a hapten. Blood samples were taken from patients before sensitization (week 0) and then at 2, 6 and about 24 weeks after DPC sensitization. Throughout the study period of roughly 24 weeks, patients also received therapeutic DPC doses to the scalp every week. Patch testing on the upper back used Finn chambers containing 0.01% DPC, with scoring done after 6 days according to International Contact Dermatitis Research Group standards. General conclusions and limits of the study: Compared with pre-sensitization or healthy control sets, expanded TCRs formed significantly more large CDR3 similarity clusters, which is consistent with antigen-driven responses. Repeated subsampling changed both the strength of the expansion versus patch-test correlation and the threshold at which the correlation became significant. All patients had alopecia, a presumed autoimmune disease, so their immune response might differ from that of healthy individuals. The number of TCRs above 1 in 1000 frequency did not change with DPC sensitization; there was no evidence of global repertoire structure alterations. The number of PT1 expanded TCRs positively correlated with patch test score, significant at thresholds 8, 16 and 32 but not 4.

The library came from RACE. TCRdb shows the sequencer as NextSeq 500. During library preparation, unique molecular identifiers were attached to individual cDNA molecules so that TCRs could be counted quantitatively and reproducibly. From each blood RNA sample, both TCR alpha and TCR beta chains were sequenced. Per the original workflow: A median of about 87,000 TCRs per sample was observed, with a range of roughly 23,224 to 700,000. The Decombinator software suite was used to annotate V, J and CDR3 in the TCR reads. For PS versus PT1 abundance plots, all samples were subsampled to the same number of TCRs (28,000). Expanded TCRs were defined as absent before sensitization and observed at least eight times at the 2-week time point. Using fastp at Q25 and MiXCR, TCRdb reprocessed the public reads and kept productive beta chains. Under each unique CDR3 protein, matching rows form one entry showing the most common genes and DNA. TCRdb's processing, not the authors', yielded these V and J calls. For this sample the table gives roughly 96,000 distinct CDR3 sequences, of which about 9.3% were detected only once. The ten largest clones capture approximately 2% of the sample.

This clonotype was seen more than once but under ten times. Its antigen is not yet known. No clone much larger than this one lies a single base away; base qualities are absent. Per the publication, the time point label means: patch test 2, 6 weeks after DPC sensitization. The sample's treatment or condition label, decoded: therapeutic diphenylcyclopropenone sensitization with weekly scalp DPC. Blood at each patch-test visit was drawn before the patch test was applied. Eligible patients were aged 18 to 70, diagnosed with alopecia, deemed suitable for DPC therapy, and excluded if pregnant. Unfractionated whole blood was collected in Tempus Blood RNA tubes, and total RNA was extracted from that blood. Unmatched junction bases come to 4, with V trimmed by 3 bases and J by 6 bases. CDR1 and CDR2 were assigned from the germline V gene as SGHRS and YFSETQ. CDR3 length: 13 amino acids, cysteine to phenylalanine. Here the CDR3 DNA is all that survives: 39 bases in frame from base 1.

Sequences were derived from whole blood, sampled in connection with sensitization to the hapten diphenylcyclopropenone (DPC). The TCR was taken from a woman between 40 and 50 years old with alopecia areata. Some clones in this sample may be carry-over from other donors' samples. This chain is built from TRBV5-1 and TRBJ1-2; the junction holds 8 bases that match TRBD1. In nucleotide form, the sequence is TGCGCCAGCAGCTGGACAGGGAAGGATGGCTACACCTTC. It is translated as CASSWTGKDGYTF.